These 27 T cell receptor beta chains were sequenced from one sample in a study of Ad26.COV2.S vaccination and SARS-CoV-2 variants. Data came from immunoSEQ multiplex PCR; TCRdb stores just in-frame clones and leaves some out. The profile shows about 500,000 clones, 89% of them singletons. Noted treatment: roughly 19 received Ad26.COV2.S at low or high dose, single or two shots; about 5 received placebo; per-sample allocation not given. The samples date from day 63 after the first vaccine or placebo injection. The specimen was peripheral blood, collected in a trial of Ad26.COV2.S vaccine versus placebo. The origin of the receptors is a person aged 18 to 65 who received the Ad26.COV2.S COVID-19 vaccine or a placebo.

This clone was picked up many times. The chain couples TRBV5-5 to TRBJ2-2; 9 bases align to TRBD1. The CDR3 runs to 15 residues. Germline assignment: CDR1 SGHKS and CDR2 YYEKEE (reference sequence). V was clipped by 0 bases and J by 4 bases; unmatched bases: 1. CDR3 in amino acids: CASSLGGQGTGELFF. CDR3 DNA: TGTGCCAGCAGCTTGGGGGGACAGGGCACCGGGGAGCTGTTTTTT. Full variable domain (missing parts from reference TRBV5-5 and TRBJ2-2): DAGVTQSPTHLIKTRGQQVTLRCSPISGHKSVSWYQQVLGQGPQFIFQYYEKEERGRGNFPDRFSARQFPNYSSELNVNALLLGDSALYLCASSLGGQGTGELFFGEGSRLTVL.

The chain couples TRBV5-6 to TRBJ1-2, with D maybe TRBD1 (5 bases). With 4 bases removed from V and 4 bases from J, the gap between germline ends came to 20 bases. This CDR3 is 16 amino acids long. Germline loops: CDR1 SGHDT, CDR2 YYEEEE. This CDR3 reads CASSLGHLDITYGYTF. The CDR3 DNA sequence: TGTGCCAGCAGCCTAGGACATCTTGACATTACCTATGGCTACACCTTC.

Only one count was recorded for this clone. The chain is built from TRBV5-1 and TRBJ2-1; D unclear. The V gene's germline CDR1 is SGHRS and CDR2 YFSETQ. The CDR3 length is 15 residues. The V end lost 4 bases, the J end lost 9 bases, and 20 bases lay between the germline ends. The CDR3 loop is CASSRREGMDGEQFF. The CDR3 nucleotides are TGCGCCAGCAGCCGAAGAGAAGGTATGGACGGTGAGCAGTTCTTC.

This clone was counted between two and nine times. The chain has TRBV21-1 and TRBJ1-2. TRBV21-1 is flagged as a pseudogene. CDR3 length: 12 residues. The chain's CDR3 is CASSKAGRGYTF. CDR3 bases: TGTGCCAGCAGCAAAGCGGGTCGGGGCTACACCTTC.

This clone appeared once. The rearrangement joins TRBV7-8 to TRBJ1-4, with D tentatively TRBD1 (5 bases). The CDR3 covers 15 residues. Trimming left V 0 bases short and J 7 bases short, with 12 bases between. Germline V gene sequence: CDR1 SGHVS, CDR2 FQNEAQ. In DNA form, the CDR3 reads TGTGCCAGCAGCTTAGCAGGCAGGGCCAGTGAAAAACTGTTTTTT. Translation: CASSLAGRASEKLFF. Full variable domain (outside the CDR3, taken from reference TRBV7-8 and TRBJ1-4): GAGVSQSPRYKVAKRGQDVALRCDPISGHVSLFWYQQALGQGPEFLTYFQNEAQLDKSGLPSDRFFAERPEGSVSTLKIQRTQQEDSAVYLCASSLAGRASEKLFFGSGTQLSVL.

To note about this clone: The sample has other DNA sequences that encode this CDR3 too. The chain carries TRBV5-5 and TRBJ2-5, with no clear D. Germline lookup yields CDR1 SGHKS and CDR2 YYEKEE (reference sequence). Trimming took 0 bases from V and 5 from J, leaving 2 bases between them. The CDR3 loop spans 11 amino acids. The CDR3 DNA sequence: TGTGCCAGCAGCTTGGCTGAGACCCAGTACTTC. Translated, it gives CASSLAETQYF.

The V gene is TRBV28, the J gene TRBJ2-2, with TRBD1 matching over 7 bases. The V segment lost 4 bases and the J segment 5 bases; nucleotides outside the gene matches: 7. This CDR3 spans 15 amino acids. Germline CDR1 reads MDHEN; CDR2 reads SYDVKM. The CDR3 here is CASSYRGTWTGELFF. As DNA, the CDR3 is TGTGCCAGCAGTTACAGGGGCACTTGGACCGGGGAGCTGTTTTTT.

The V gene is TRBV12-3 or TRBV12-4, the J gene TRBJ2-7; D perhaps matches TRBD2 (6 bases). V gave up 7 bases and J gave up 7 bases, with 14 bases separating them. The CDR3 contains 12 residues. CDR3 sequence reads: CASNSGTGEQYF. The CDR3 DNA reads TGTGCCAGCAATTCCGGGACTGGAGAGCAGTACTTC.

The chain is built from TRBV24-1 and TRBJ2-4, with 7 bases aligning to TRBD2. The CDR3 length is 15 residues. Germline lookup yields CDR1 KGHDR and CDR2 SFDVKD. The V and J ends lost 7 bases and 5 bases, in that order; junction bases with no gene match: 10. Here the CDR3 DNA reads TGTGCCACCAGGGCCGGGACTACCGAGGAAAACATTCAGTACTTC. Translating gives CATRAGTTEENIQYF.

This clone was detected a few times. In nucleotides, the CDR3 is TGTGCCAGCAGTTACATACAGAGAGAGCAGTACTTC. This translates into CASSYIQREQYF. The V and J genes are TRBV6-2 or TRBV6-3 and TRBJ2-7; D is uncertain. The CDR3 runs 12 residues. Between the trimmed V and J ends, which lost 2 bases and 7 bases, there was a span of 9 bases. The germline V gene encodes CDR1 MNHEY and CDR2 SVGEGT.

This clone has just one count. V gene TRBV27 combines with J gene TRBJ1-5; no firm D call. CDR1 is MNHEY, CDR2 SMNVEV, per germline (reference sequence). V shed 1 base and J shed 1 base, with 11 bases lying between them. The CDR3 spans 16 residues. The CDR3 sequence: CASSLYPPESNQPQHF. The CDR3 nucleotides are TGTGCCAGCAGTTTATACCCCCCGGAAAGCAATCAGCCCCAGCATTTT.

The chain links TRBV5-5 to TRBJ1-1; D might be TRBD1 (6 bases). CDR3 size: 16 residues. V shed 6 bases and J shed 5 bases, with 23 bases lying between them. Germline CDR1 is SGHKS and CDR2 is YYEKEE (reference sequence). CDR3 loop: CASTYLLGGLRTEAFF. CDR3 DNA: TGTGCCAGCACCTATCTCCTCGGGGGGCTGAGAACTGAAGCTTTCTTT.

This chain joins TRBV28 and TRBJ1-5; a possible D gene is TRBD1 (5 bases). This CDR3 spans 14 amino acids. Germline CDR1 MDHEN, CDR2 SYDVKM. V dropped 1 base and J dropped 5 bases, with 9 bases sitting between them. The CDR3 loop reads CASSLSQGYQPQHF. The CDR3 bases are TGTGCCAGCAGTTTATCTCAGGGTTATCAGCCCCAGCATTTT.

The DNA of the CDR3 is TGTGCCAGCGAGATCCGGGACAGGAGCCTCAATGAGCAGTTCTTC. Protein product: CASEIRDRSLNEQFF. The chain carries TRBV2 and TRBJ2-1; 8 positions agree with TRBD1. CDR3 length equals 15 residues. The germline V gene has CDR1 SNHLY and CDR2 FYNNEI. V gave up 8 bases and J gave up 6 bases; unmatched junction bases: 12.

The chain uses TRBV7-2 and TRBJ1-2; 10 bases map to TRBD1. The CDR3 runs to 15 residues. Germline V gene sequence: CDR1 SGHTA, CDR2 FQGNSA. With 5 bases clipped from V and 12 bases from J, the junction kept 15 bases outside the gene matches. The CDR3 sequence is CASSLARDRGSFDTF. DNA of the CDR3: TGTGCCAGCAGCCTCGCCCGGGACAGGGGTAGTTTTGACACCTTC.

CDR3 nucleotide sequence: TGTGCCAGCTCACCCAGGTACGACGGGGCCAACGTCCTGACTTTC. Its translation: CASSPRYDGANVLTF. This rearrangement joins TRBV18 to TRBJ2-6; no clear D. V was cut by 3 bases and J by 4 bases, with 10 bases left in between. Looked up from germline, CDR1 is KGHSH and CDR2 is LQKENI. This CDR3 is 15 amino acids long. The full variable domain, completed using reference TRBV18 and TRBJ2-6, is NAGVMQNPRHLVRRRGQEARLRCSPMKGHSHVYWYRQLPEEGLKFMVYLQKENIIDESGMPKERFSAEFPKEGPSILRIQQVVRGDSAAYFCASSPRYDGANVLTFGAGSRLTVL.

The chain uses TRBV6-5 and TRBJ2-3, with TRBD1 identical over 8 bases. The germline gives CDR1 MNHEY, CDR2 SVGAGI. The V gene end was trimmed by 5 bases and the J gene end by 2 bases; junction bases not matched to a gene: 6. The CDR3 is 15 residues long. CDR3 residues: CASSHRGLDTDTQYF. As DNA, the CDR3 is TGTGCCAGCAGTCACAGGGGGTTAGACACAGATACGCAGTATTTT.

The chain couples TRBV5-6 to TRBJ2-7; no clear D gene. Germline loops: CDR1 SGHDT, CDR2 YYEEEE. Trimming took 1 base from V and 2 from J, leaving 10 bases between them. The CDR3 spans 14 residues. The CDR3 bases are TGTGCCAGCAGCTTGTGGAGCAGGCCCTACGAGCAGTACTTC. Amino acid sequence: CASSLWSRPYEQYF.

The chain uses TRBV5-1 and TRBJ1-3, with a weak D call TRBD1 (5 bases). V lost 1 base to trimming and J lost 2 bases, with 10 bases between them. The CDR3 loop spans 15 amino acids. From germline, CDR1 is SGHRS and CDR2 YFSETQ. The CDR3 DNA follows: TGCGCCAGCAGCTTGTCAGGGAGAACTGGAAACACCATATATTTT. Residues: CASSLSGRTGNTIYF.

The CDR3 is CASSSRGLGDTQYF. DNA for the CDR3: TGTGCCAGTAGTAGCAGGGGGCTGGGAGATACGCAGTATTTT. The J gene is TRBJ2-3, the V gene TRBV19, with 8 bases fitting TRBD1. Germline V lookup: CDR1 LNHDA, CDR2 SQIVND (reference sequence). The ends lost 4 bases at V and 5 bases at J; junction bases unmatched: 5. The CDR3 loop spans 14 amino acids.

The V gene is TRBV6-1, the J gene TRBJ1-3; D is perhaps TRBD1 (6 bases). The CDR3 spans 17 residues. CDR1 and CDR2 from the germline V gene are MNHNS and SASEGT. V shed 4 bases and J shed 0 bases, with 16 bases lying between them. The CDR3 region is CASSVGQGLGSGNTIYF. The CDR3 coding sequence is TGTGCCAGCAGTGTCGGTCAGGGGTTGGGCTCTGGAAACACCATATATTTT.

This clone was detected a few times. This chain uses TRBV28 with TRBJ1-1; D is unresolved. This CDR3 has 14 amino acids. The germline gives CDR1 MDHEN, CDR2 SYDVKM. V lost 6 bases and J 1 base, leaving 12 bases between the germline ends. The CDR3 DNA sequence: TGTGCCAGCAGGGAAGTAAGAAGGAACACTGAAGCTTTCTTT. Translated: CASREVRRNTEAFF.

The rearrangement uses TRBV19 and TRBJ2-7; 8 bases line up with TRBD1. The CDR3 sequence is 15 residues long. The J segment lost 3 bases and the V segment lost 8 bases, leaving 12 bases of the junction unmatched. Germline CDR1 LNHDA, CDR2 SQIVND (reference sequence). The CDR3 is CASCPGADRDYEQYF. Written as DNA, the CDR3 is TGTGCCAGTTGCCCCGGGGCGGACAGGGACTACGAGCAGTACTTC.

The rearrangement joins TRBV7-6 to TRBJ1-1; D gene unclear. CDR3 length: 13 amino acids. The V end lost 5 bases, the J end lost 3 bases, and 10 bases lay between the germline ends. Germline V gene sequence: CDR1 SGHVS, CDR2 FNYEAQ. CDR3 sequence (DNA): TGTGCCAGCAGCACTAGAGGGTACACTGAAGCTTTCTTT. The encoded protein is CASSTRGYTEAFF. Based on the CDR3 plus reference TRBV7-6 and TRBJ1-1, the full variable domain is GAGVSQSPRYKVTKRGQDVALRCDPISGHVSLYWYRQALGQGPEFLTYFNYEAQQDKSGLPNDRFSAERPEGSISTLTIQRTEQRDSAMYRCASSTRGYTEAFFGQGTRLTVV.

The V call is TRBV15, the J call TRBJ2-7; TRBD2 matches at 8 bases. V shed 6 bases and J 5 bases; nucleotides not matched to a gene: 6. Per the germline V gene, CDR1 is LNHNV and CDR2 is YYDKDF (reference sequence). This CDR3 region has 13 residues. The DNA for the CDR3 is TGTGCCACCAGAACGAGCGGGAGCAACGAGCAGTACTTC. Protein: CATRTSGSNEQYF. The whole variable domain, filled in from reference TRBV15 and TRBJ2-7, reads DAMVIQNPRYQVTQFGKPVTLSCSQTLNHNVMYWYQQKSSQAPKLLFHYYDKDFNNEADTPDNFQSRRPNTSFCFLDIRSPGLGDTAMYLCATRTSGSNEQYFGPGTRLTVT.

V is TRBV28 and J is TRBJ2-3, with D unresolved. The CDR3 runs 13 residues. Germline V gives CDR1 MDHEN, CDR2 SYDVKM. The V and J ends lost 2 bases and 2 bases respectively, with 5 bases between them. DNA of the CDR3: TGTGCCAGCAGTTTAGCAAACACAGATACGCAGTATTTT. Amino acid sequence: CASSLANTDTQYF.

The chain has TRBV9 and TRBJ2-1; no clear D gene. Germline loops: CDR1 SGDLS, CDR2 YYNGEE. This CDR3 contains 15 residues. Trimming removed 0 bases at V and 1 base at J, with 8 bases between. CDR3 bases: TGTGCCAGCAGCGTAGCCGCCGGTTCCTACAATGAGCAGTTCTTC. It translates to CASSVAAGSYNEQFF.